The T cell receptor beta chain described here comes from a study of human T cells and chemical hapten exposure. Study-level points and caveats: Significantly more large CDR3 similarity clusters arose among expanded TCRs than among controls.

This clonotype was detected a few times. Its matching antigen is unknown. CDR1 and CDR2 (germline): MNHEY, SVGEGT. J was trimmed by 3 bases and V by 2 bases; bases with no gene match: 8. CDR3 size: 17 residues. Individual cDNA molecules in this library carried unique molecular identifiers. TCRdb re-called the reads through MiXCR, storing one row per CDR3 protein. Among 470 or so distinct CDR3 sequences listed, about 40% were seen once. Treatment given: therapeutic diphenylcyclopropenone sensitization with weekly scalp DPC. At patch-test visits, sampling came before the patch test. The origin of this receptor is an adult with alopecia areata. Some clones in this sample may be carry-over from other donors' samples. This table probably holds off-target reads from a library built for another chain. The rearrangement uses TRBV6-2 or TRBV6-3 and TRBJ2-3; 10 bases are a match to TRBD2. The specimen was whole blood, collected before DPC sensitization or 2, 6, or about 24 weeks after (not recorded which). CDR3 sequence (DNA): TGTGCCAGCAGTTACATCATGGCTAGCGGGAGAACAGATACGCAGTATTTT. This encodes CASSYIMASGRTDTQYF.